Following are 29 T cell receptor beta chains from one sample sequenced in a study of CD8+ T cells in alopecia areata. Treatment reported: oral pan-JAK inhibitor, 5-10 mg twice daily. RNA was isolated and reverse transcribed to cDNA, the sequencing template. Sequenced by immunoSEQ multiplex PCR; TCRdb stores in-frame clones only, minus some. Of some 190,000 clones listed, under 70% are singletons. The sample in question was CD4+ T cells sorted from blood, obtained at approximately week 45, from a patient treated with tofacitinib. The source is a human donor with alopecia areata.

V is TRBV4-1 and J is TRBJ2-7; D gene ambiguous. V lost 2 bases and J lost 3, with 14 bases in between. Germline CDR1 is MGHRA and CDR2 is YSYEKL. This CDR3 spans 15 amino acids. Here the CDR3 reads CASSQWPRAGYEQYF. The CDR3 DNA is TGCGCCAGCAGCCAATGGCCCCGGGCAGGCTACGAGCAGTACTTC.

V usage is TRBV6-6 and J usage is TRBJ1-5; D ambiguous. The CDR3 runs 11 residues. CDR1 and CDR2 from the germline V gene are MNHNY and SVGAGI (reference sequence). V was trimmed by 6 bases and J by 12 bases, leaving 12 bases between them. DNA of the CDR3: TGTGCCAGCAGCATCGGAGGTCTCCAGCATTTT. Amino acids: CASSIGGLQHF.

The chain links TRBV6-1 to TRBJ2-3, with D unclear. Trimming left V 2 bases short and J 4 bases short, with 16 bases between. The germline gives CDR1 MNHNS, CDR2 SASEGT. The CDR3 spans 16 residues. DNA for the CDR3: TGTGCCAGCAGTGAAAAAACCTACTTCTTTTCAGATACGCAGTATTTT. It encodes CASSEKTYFFSDTQYF.

This clone has only one observation. This chain connects TRBV5-6 to TRBJ1-2; no reliable D call. CDR1 and CDR2 from the germline V gene are SGHDT and YYEEEE. This CDR3 comprises 12 residues. Trimming cost V 1 base and J 5 bases, with 6 bases left between them. The CDR3 loop reads CASSLPQYGYTF. As DNA, the CDR3 is TGTGCCAGCAGCTTGCCCCAGTATGGCTACACCTTC.

The gene calls are TRBV7-3 and TRBJ2-2; D ambiguous. The CDR3 runs to 13 residues. Germline assignment: CDR1 SGHTA and CDR2 FQGTGA. V lost 5 bases and J 4 bases, leaving 8 bases between the germline ends. The CDR3 is CASSPTPTGELFF. In DNA, the CDR3 is TGTGCCAGCAGCCCAACTCCCACCGGGGAGCTGTTTTTT.

In its sample, this clone was seen a few times. The gene calls are TRBV4-3 and TRBJ2-2; D call uncertain. V dropped 0 bases and J dropped 6 bases, with 8 bases sitting between them. The CDR3 runs to 14 residues. Germline lookup yields CDR1 LGHNA and CDR2 YSLEER. The CDR3 loop is CASSQDGVSGELFF. Here the CDR3 DNA reads TGCGCCAGCAGCCAAGATGGAGTGTCCGGGGAGCTGTTTTTT.

In DNA form, the CDR3 reads TGCGCCAGCAGCTTGGGGGCTCCGACGGGCCAAGAGACCCAGTACTTC. This encodes CASSLGAPTGQETQYF. J is TRBJ2-5 and V is TRBV5-1; no reliable D call. There are 16 residues in the CDR3. Germline V lookup: CDR1 SGHRS, CDR2 YFSETQ. The ends were cut back, 0 bases at V and 1 base at J, with 13 bases in the middle.

The chain employs TRBV18 and TRBJ1-1; D gene uncertain. The CDR3 length is 12 residues. Between the trimmed V and J ends, which lost 3 bases and 11 bases, there was a span of 13 bases. The germline V gene encodes CDR1 KGHSH and CDR2 LQKENI. CDR3 region: CASSPLGEGAFF. The CDR3 bases are TGTGCCAGCTCACCCTTGGGAGAAGGGGCTTTCTTT. The full variable domain, rest sourced from reference TRBV18 and TRBJ1-1, is NAGVMQNPRHLVRRRGQEARLRCSPMKGHSHVYWYRQLPEEGLKFMVYLQKENIIDESGMPKERFSAEFPKEGPSILRIQQVVRGDSAAYFCASSPLGEGAFFGQGTRLTVV.

The gene calls are TRBV14 and TRBJ2-7, with unresolved D. Germline CDR1 reads SGHDN; CDR2 reads FVKESK. The CDR3 has 12 residues. V shed 1 base and J shed 6 bases, with 7 bases lying between them. For the CDR3, the DNA is TGTGCCAGCAGCCAAGGACGATCCGAGCAGTACTTC. The encoded protein is CASSQGRSEQYF.

The chain combines TRBV19 with TRBJ1-1, with D possibly being TRBD1 (5 bases). The CDR3 is made up of 11 amino acids. With 9 bases removed from V and 5 bases from J, the gap between germline ends came to 10 bases. The V gene's germline CDR1 is LNHDA and CDR2 SQIVND (reference sequence). The CDR3 DNA reads as TGTGCCAGCCAGGGTAGGACTGAAGCTTTCTTT. Amino acid sequence: CASQGRTEAFF.

CDR3 bases: TGTGCCAGCTCACCACGAACAGGGGGCTTGGATACGCAGTATTTT. Its protein is CASSPRTGGLDTQYF. V is TRBV18 and J is TRBJ2-3; the match to TRBD1 covers 9 bases. V gave up 1 base and J gave up 6 bases; unmatched junction bases: 5. The CDR3 spans 15 residues. Germline V gene data show CDR1 as KGHSH and CDR2 as LQKENI.

This clone was counted at least ten times. The V and J genes are TRBV4-3 and TRBJ1-5; D remains ambiguous. Deletions cut 8 bases from V and 1 base from J, with 15 bases between. In germline, CDR1 is LGHNA, CDR2 YSLEER. This CDR3 contains 15 residues. The CDR3 loop reads CASLSGYRSNQPQHF. CDR3 bases: TGCGCCAGCCTCTCGGGGTACCGCAGCAATCAGCCCCAGCATTTT.

This clone was recorded a few times. V is TRBV6-6 and J is TRBJ2-1, with 8 bases that match TRBD2. The germline CDR1 and CDR2 sequences are MNHNY and SVGAGI (reference sequence). This CDR3 has 16 amino acids. The J segment lost 7 bases and the V segment lost 3 bases, leaving 11 bases of the junction unmatched. CDR3 in amino acids: CASSYAVAGPDNEQFF. In DNA form, the CDR3 reads TGTGCCAGCAGTTATGCGGTAGCGGGGCCCGATAATGAGCAGTTCTTC.

The chain uses TRBV30 and TRBJ1-2; the match to TRBD1 covers 7 bases. Germline assignment: CDR1 GTSNPN and CDR2 SVGIG (reference sequence). V was pared by 1 base and J by 4 bases, with 3 bases of the junction left unmatched. This CDR3 comprises 13 residues. CDR3 in DNA: TGTGCCTGGAGTGGACAGGGAGTCTATGGCTACACCTTC. Its protein product is CAWSGQGVYGYTF.

The chain recombines TRBV25-1 with TRBJ2-3, with D possibly matching TRBD2 (6 bases). With 4 bases removed from V and 5 bases from J, the gap between germline ends came to 13 bases. This CDR3 spans 14 amino acids. The germline V gene has CDR1 MGHDK and CDR2 SYGVNS. The CDR3 DNA sequence: TGTGCCAGCAGTGGGCGGGGATACGGAGATACGCAGTATTTT. Translation: CASSGRGYGDTQYF.

This clone showed up just a few times. This sequence joins TRBV20-1 and TRBJ1-2, with unresolved D. The CDR3 length is 11 residues. V dropped 6 bases and J dropped 4 bases, with 9 bases sitting between them. Per the germline V gene, CDR1 is DFQATT and CDR2 is SNEGSKA (reference sequence). CDR3 loop: CSAPDLYGYTF. CDR3 DNA sequence: TGCAGTGCCCCGGACCTCTATGGCTACACCTTC.

The chain combines TRBV15 with TRBJ2-1; D is ambiguous. The CDR3 covers 11 residues. Germline CDR1 reads LNHNV; CDR2 reads YYDKDF (reference sequence). Trimming took off 8 bases at V and 7 bases at J, with 9 bases between the two ends. CDR3 in DNA: TGTGCCACCGAAAGCAGGAATGAGCAGTTCTTC. This encodes CATESRNEQFF.

The rearrangement uses TRBV4-2 and TRBJ2-7, with D uncertain. In germline, CDR1 is LGHNA, CDR2 YNFKEQ. Deletions cut 0 bases from V and 1 base from J, with 10 bases between. The CDR3 is 15 residues long. CDR3 bases: TGTGCCAGCAGCCAAGAATTATACGGTTCCTACGAGCAGTACTTC. Translation gives CASSQELYGSYEQYF.

In this sample, this clone turned up once. The chain is built from TRBV29-1 and TRBJ2-7; TRBD1 agrees at 7 bases. Germline values: CDR1 SQVTM, CDR2 ANQGSEA. The CDR3 runs 15 residues. V lost 3 bases and J lost 3; bases outside the gene matches: 11. The CDR3 sequence is CSVEGRTGVDYEQYF. Written as DNA, the CDR3 is TGCAGCGTTGAGGGACGTACAGGGGTGGACTACGAGCAGTACTTC.

Only a few counts were recorded for this clone. The chain employs TRBV9 and TRBJ1-6; no definite D call. The CDR3 is 15 residues long. V lost 3 bases, J lost 6 bases, and 13 bases lay in between. Germline V gene data show CDR1 as SGDLS and CDR2 as YYNGEE. CDR3 sequence: CASSGEPGLNSPLHF. CDR3 DNA: TGTGCCAGCAGCGGGGAACCCGGCCTTAATTCACCCCTCCACTTT.

This sequence joins TRBV5-1 and TRBJ2-1; possibly TRBD2 for D (5 bases). Germline CDR1 is SGHRS and CDR2 is YFSETQ. Trimming took off 4 bases at V and 0 bases at J, with 17 bases between the two ends. This CDR3 has 17 residues. CDR3 DNA sequence: TGCGCCAGCAGCAAAATAGTATCGGGGAGCTCCTACAATGAGCAGTTCTTC. The encoded protein is CASSKIVSGSSYNEQFF.

The V call is TRBV5-4, the J call TRBJ2-7; no clear D gene. CDR3 length: 14 amino acids. Trimming cost V 0 bases and J 4 bases, with 11 bases left between them. Germline V gives CDR1 SGHNT, CDR2 YYREEE (reference sequence). The CDR3 sequence: CASSLGGLVYEQYF. For the CDR3, the DNA is TGTGCCAGCAGCTTGGGGGGTTTGGTGTACGAGCAGTACTTC.

The J gene is TRBJ2-3, the V gene TRBV4-3, with D maybe TRBD2 (7 bases). From germline, CDR1 is LGHNA and CDR2 YSLEER. The V and J ends lost 4 bases and 0 bases respectively, with 11 bases between them. The CDR3 runs 15 residues. DNA for the CDR3: TGCGCCAGCAGCCTTCGGGGGGCGAGCACAGATACGCAGTATTTT. Protein: CASSLRGASTDTQYF.

The V gene is TRBV29-1, the J gene TRBJ1-2; 9 positions match TRBD1. V dropped 7 bases and J dropped 4; count of bases not matched to a gene: 7. The CDR3 length is 13 residues. Germline assignment: CDR1 SQVTM and CDR2 ANQGSEA. CDR3 DNA sequence: TGCAGCGGTCTACAGGGGGCTGGCTATGGCTACACCTTC. It specifies CSGLQGAGYGYTF.

The chain employs TRBV6-5 and TRBJ1-1; no firm D call. V lost 2 bases to trimming and J lost 2 bases, with 12 bases between them. The V gene's germline CDR1 is MNHEY and CDR2 SVGAGI. The CDR3 has 15 residues. CDR3 sequence (DNA): TGTGCCAGCAGTTACCTAGTCCGTCGAAACACTGAAGCTTTCTTT. This sequence encodes CASSYLVRRNTEAFF.

This chain connects TRBV11-2 to TRBJ2-6; TRBD2 might be the D (6 bases). Per the germline V gene, CDR1 is SGHAT and CDR2 is FQNNGV. This CDR3 comprises 16 residues. The V end was cut by 5 bases, the J end by 1 base, with 12 bases between. CDR3 nucleotide sequence: TGTGCCAGCAGCCTAAGGAGGGCGTCTGGGGCCAACGTCCTGACTTTC. Its translation: CASSLRRASGANVLTF.

The chain carries TRBV18 and TRBJ2-6; maybe TRBD2 (5 bases). The CDR3 runs 18 residues. V lost 2 bases, J lost 0 bases, and 14 bases lay in between. CDR1 is KGHSH and CDR2 is LQKENI in the germline V gene. As DNA, the CDR3 is TGTGCCAGCTCACCAGGACTGCTCACCATCTCTGGGGCCAACGTCCTGACTTTC. It translates to CASSPGLLTISGANVLTF.

The chain is built from TRBV4-3 and TRBJ2-7; D possibly corresponds to TRBD1 (5 bases). Germline lookup yields CDR1 LGHNA and CDR2 YSLEER. V was shortened by 0 bases and J by 3 bases, with 15 bases between the two germline ends. The CDR3 consists of 16 residues. The CDR3 here is CASSQDRTQGIYEQYF. Here the CDR3 DNA reads TGCGCCAGCAGCCAAGACAGGACCCAGGGCATCTACGAGCAGTACTTC.

The rearrangement uses TRBV11-2 and TRBJ2-7; D is uncertain. Germline V gene lookup returns CDR1 SGHAT and CDR2 FQNNGV. The V end was cut by 7 bases, the J end by 5 bases, with 15 bases between. The CDR3 length is 13 residues. The CDR3 spells CASTLVLAHEQYF. The CDR3 DNA reads as TGTGCCAGCACCTTGGTATTAGCCCACGAGCAGTACTTC.